These T cell receptor beta chains were read from a single sample in a study of OX40 agonist ivuxolimab in advanced cancers. The assay was immunoSEQ multiplex PCR, and TCRdb's table has in-frame clones only and misses some. The sample has about 62,000 clones, about 92% seen once. This specimen was CD4+ or CD8+ T cells sorted from blood, taken in a trial of the OX40 agonist ivuxolimab. Receptors originate from an adult with an advanced solid tumor such as melanoma, head and neck, liver or kidney cancer. Each CDR3 is given without its conserved first and last residue. Each record gives: V gene, J gene, CDR3 protein.

TRBV7-3,TRBJ2-3,ASSPQGSTDTQY
TRBV9,TRBJ2-3,ASSVGDREYTQY
TRBV5-3,TRBJ2-7,ASSLIRIWDEQY
TRBV7-8,TRBJ2-7,ASSWGLEYEQY
TRBV13,TRBJ2-3,ASSLVAGGFTDTQY
TRBV6-1,TRBJ2-6,ASRRQGSGANVLT
TRBV30,TRBJ1-1,AWSRQGATEAF
TRBV6-1,TRBJ1-6,ASDSYNSPLH
TRBV18,TRBJ2-5,ASSPQETQY
TRBV7-2,TRBJ2-1,ASSLTGLGDYNEQF
TRBV6-5,TRBJ2-1,ASRKGGRDEQF
TRBV25-1,TRBJ1-1,ASSEYPVGGHTEAF
TRBV6-1,TRBJ2-7,ASSAFVATSGGPAEQY
TRBV6-1,TRBJ2-5,ALAGTDQETQY
TRBV9,TRBJ2-3,ASSVVPAGGPDTQY
TRBV10-2,TRBJ2-1,ASSVGAYNEQF
TRBV2,TRBJ1-5,ASNKDRNQPQH
TRBV7-9,TRBJ2-2,ASSLEGQAPRTGELF
TRBV9,TRBJ2-5,ASSVDGVQETQY
TRBV9,TRBJ2-7,ASSAADFGHEQY
TRBV18,TRBJ2-3,ASSPASTDTQY
TRBV2,TRBJ2-5,ASSGAPRAETQY
TRBV9,TRBJ1-2,ASSVGQGGGYT
TRBV6-6,TRBJ1-6,ASGTGENSPLH
TRBV18,TRBJ2-1,ASSAGGEYNEQF
TRBV2,TRBJ1-2,ASSGQFNYGYT
TRBV25-1,TRBJ1-1,ASSEVGSTEAF
TRBV9,TRBJ2-1,ASSATITSYNEQF
TRBV9,TRBJ1-5,ASSVGPNQPQH
TRBV30,TRBJ2-1,AWSVGRLAGPMDEQF
TRBV5-6,TRBJ2-7,ASSLALSTEQY
TRBV4-1,TRBJ2-3,ASSQKTSGRTTDTQY
TRBV6-5,TRBJ2-7,ASSESALQAKY
TRBV7-3,TRBJ2-7,ASSPGRGLEQY
TRBV4-1,TRBJ1-4,ASSLGTGNEKLF
TRBV2,TRBJ1-6,ASSEESGRPLH
TRBV7-2,TRBJ1-5,ASSFLDRGDNQPQH
TRBV27,TRBJ1-5,ASSLQGAHQPQH
TRBV5-4,TRBJ2-3,ASSLGTSGRTDTQY
TRBV18,TRBJ2-2,ASSPSGAGTGELF
TRBV5-4,TRBJ2-7,ASSSQESSYEQY
TRBV5-6,TRBJ2-7,ASSLASGVGEQY
TRBV11-2,TRBJ2-3,ASTLGRNSKDTQY
TRBV9,TRBJ1-6,ASSVGQTNSPLH
TRBV5-4,TRBJ1-2,ASRPRQGPLYGYT
TRBV5-6,TRBJ1-5,ASSSIDRPNQPQH
TRBV5-1,TRBJ2-1,ASSSKAGGYNEQF
TRBV7-3,TRBJ2-2,ASSSDTTRGAPGELF
TRBV10-2,TRBJ1-5,ASSEGNPGQPQH
TRBV30,TRBJ1-6,AWGTGLPNSPLH
TRBV6-4,TRBJ1-1,ASSPHTDGTEAF
TRBV5-1,TRBJ2-7,ASSLAGILYEQY
TRBV30,TRBJ2-1,AWTPGLAGGEQF
TRBV4-2,TRBJ1-2,ASSPRVELYGYT
TRBV5-1,TRBJ2-1,ASSFLAGRDEQF
TRBV18,TRBJ2-6,ASSPADSSGANVLT
TRBV19,TRBJ1-2,ASSVDSNYGYT
TRBV5-4,TRBJ1-1,ASSPTGNTEAF
TRBV19,TRBJ1-3,ASRWSSSGNTIY